This T cell receptor beta chain was obtained from a study of blood T cells in healthy people across ages. This clonotype has more than one count but fewer than ten. Germline CDR1 and CDR2: SGDLS and YYNGEE. Trimming cost V 2 bases and J 8 bases; bases outside gene matches: 10. The CDR3 runs 15 residues. Primed by a sample-barcoded 5' primer and a J-beta primer mix, a second PCR proceeded for about 6 to 12 cycles. TCRdb re-called the 5' RACE reads with MiXCR, one entry per CDR3 protein. This sample yields 1.8 million or so distinct CDR3 sequences, of which about 39% are seen a single time; more than 20% belongs to the top ten.

This receptor was obtained from a human donor in good health. This chain connects TRBV9 to TRBJ2-1; the match to TRBD2 covers 7 bases. The sample taken for sequencing was blood. CDR3 nucleotide sequence: TGTGCCAGCAGCGTCAGCAACGGGGGGTACGATGAGCAGTTCTTC. Translated: CASSVSNGGYDEQFF.